This TCR beta chain was documented in a study of T cells in tumors after PD-1 blockade. Template: tumor biopsy or peripheral blood genomic DNA, roughly 550-6,500 ng per sample. The V gene's germline CDR1 is MNHNS and CDR2 SASEGT. V lost 1 base to trimming and J lost 8 bases, with 17 bases between them. The CDR3 loop spans 15 amino acids. Assay: immunoSEQ multiplex PCR; the TCRdb copy retains only in-frame clones and omits some. Of some 43,000 clones detected, over 70% appear once; the ten largest clones hold less than 5%. The receptor was isolated from a human donor with basal cell carcinoma. The chain has TRBV6-1 and TRBJ1-2; TRBD1 is a possible D gene (6 bases). Specimen: PBMCs, collected before anti-PD-1 treatment. As DNA, the CDR3 is TGTGCCAGCAGTGAAGATGGGGGGCGTTTCTCCGGCTACACCTTC. Translation: CASSEDGGRFSGYTF.